A single TCR beta chain is shown here with its context. Its matching antigen is unknown. In the CD4+ fraction, cells were divided into CD45RA+ naive and CD45RA-negative memory subsets. The sample belongs to a study of shared clonotypes between healthy human individuals. Authors' data handling: From ImmunoSEQ came sequences covering only the junction and carrying no quality scores, so filtering differed. Produced via immunoSEQ multiplex PCR; TCRdb's table is partial and in-frame only. That table is the source of V, J and clone size, and D and trimming were worked out from the DNA. The table shows around 940,000 clones, with approximately 80% occurring only once. Study findings and constraints: Clonotype sharing among donors was expected to depend on sequencing depth.

The sequence was collected from a man aged 18 to 35 in good health. The sample consisted of memory CD4+ T cells sorted from blood. The subset here: CD45RA-negative fraction.

DNA of the CDR3: TGTGCCAGCAGCGTAGACCAGGGGATCAGCACAGATACGCAGTATTTT. It yields the protein CASSVDQGISTDTQYF. The rearrangement uses TRBV9 and TRBJ2-3; maybe TRBD1 (6 bases). Germline V gene sequence: CDR1 SGDLS, CDR2 YYNGEE. CDR3 size: 16 residues. V was shortened by 0 bases and J by 0 bases, with 11 bases between the two germline ends.